These 5 T cell receptor beta chains share one sample of origin, sequenced in a study of T cells in localized non-small cell lung cancer. Sequencing used immunoSEQ multiplex PCR; TCRdb keeps in-frame clones, though not all of them. The sample yields about 35,000 clones, roughly 90% seen once. The sequencing used peripheral blood mononuclear cells, collected before any cancer treatment. Receptors were obtained from a female donor over 55 with stage II lung adenocarcinoma.

The V gene is TRBV19, the J gene TRBJ2-6, with D tentatively TRBD1 (6 bases). The V and J ends lost 0 bases and 0 bases respectively, with 18 bases between them. This CDR3 comprises 20 residues. Germline CDR1 reads LNHDA; CDR2 reads SQIVND (reference sequence). The DNA of the CDR3 is TGTGCCAGTAGTATAGATGAGGACAGAGCTAAGACCTCTGGGGCCAACGTCCTGACTTTC. Amino acids: CASSIDEDRAKTSGANVLTF.

In this sample, this clone turned up once. The genes are TRBV30 and TRBJ1-5, with a tentative D call TRBD1 (5 bases). The V gene lost 4 bases and the J gene lost 4 bases, with 11 bases spanning the gap. The CDR3 covers 13 residues. Germline V gene data show CDR1 as GTSNPN and CDR2 as SVGIG (reference sequence). The CDR3 coding sequence is TGTGCCTGGACCAGCGGGGCAAATCAGCCCCAGCATTTT. Its translation is CAWTSGANQPQHF. The full variable domain, with the rest looked up from reference TRBV30 and TRBJ1-5, is SQTIHQWPATLVQPVGSPLSLECTVEGTSNPNLYWYRQAAGRGLQLLFYSVGIGQISSEVPQNLSASRPQDRQFILSSKKLLLSDSGFYLCAWTSGANQPQHFGDGTRLSIL.

This chain uses TRBV5-1 with TRBJ1-1; D perhaps matches TRBD1 (5 bases). Looked up from germline, CDR1 is SGHRS and CDR2 is YFSETQ. The CDR3 consists of 16 residues. Trimming pared 0 bases from V and 2 bases from J, leaving 14 bases between. The chain's CDR3 is CASSLASAGLNTEAFF. CDR3 coding DNA: TGCGCCAGCAGCTTGGCCTCGGCAGGGCTAAACACTGAAGCTTTCTTT.

This clone occurred once. V is TRBV6-5 and J is TRBJ2-1; tentative D call: TRBD1 (6 bases). V was cut by 7 bases and J by 9 bases, with 16 bases left in between. The germline CDR1 and CDR2 sequences are MNHEY and SVGAGI. The CDR3 totals 13 residues. DNA for the CDR3: TGTGCCAGCACTAAGCAGGGGTATACTGAGCAGTTCTTC. This encodes CASTKQGYTEQFF.

A few counts support this clone. The chain links TRBV7-8 to TRBJ1-2; D is unclear. This CDR3 contains 14 residues. CDR1 and CDR2 (germline): SGHVS, FQNEAQ. Trimming left V 2 bases short and J 5 bases short, with 12 bases between. This CDR3 reads CASSLRLPRYGYTF. The CDR3 DNA follows: TGTGCCAGCAGCTTACGTCTGCCTAGATATGGCTACACCTTC.